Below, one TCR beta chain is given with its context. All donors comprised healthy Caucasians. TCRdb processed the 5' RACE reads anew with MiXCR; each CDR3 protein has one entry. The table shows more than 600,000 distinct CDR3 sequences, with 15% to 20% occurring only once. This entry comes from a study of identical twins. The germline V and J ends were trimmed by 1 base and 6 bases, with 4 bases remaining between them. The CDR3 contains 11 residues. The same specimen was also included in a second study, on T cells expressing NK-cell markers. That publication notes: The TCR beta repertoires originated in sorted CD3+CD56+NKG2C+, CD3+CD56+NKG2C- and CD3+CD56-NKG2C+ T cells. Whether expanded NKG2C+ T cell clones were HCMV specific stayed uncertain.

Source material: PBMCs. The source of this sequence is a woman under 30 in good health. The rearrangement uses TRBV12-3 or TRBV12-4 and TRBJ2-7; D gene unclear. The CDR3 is CASSLEFEQYF. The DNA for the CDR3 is TGTGCCAGCAGTTTAGAGTTCGAGCAGTACTTC.